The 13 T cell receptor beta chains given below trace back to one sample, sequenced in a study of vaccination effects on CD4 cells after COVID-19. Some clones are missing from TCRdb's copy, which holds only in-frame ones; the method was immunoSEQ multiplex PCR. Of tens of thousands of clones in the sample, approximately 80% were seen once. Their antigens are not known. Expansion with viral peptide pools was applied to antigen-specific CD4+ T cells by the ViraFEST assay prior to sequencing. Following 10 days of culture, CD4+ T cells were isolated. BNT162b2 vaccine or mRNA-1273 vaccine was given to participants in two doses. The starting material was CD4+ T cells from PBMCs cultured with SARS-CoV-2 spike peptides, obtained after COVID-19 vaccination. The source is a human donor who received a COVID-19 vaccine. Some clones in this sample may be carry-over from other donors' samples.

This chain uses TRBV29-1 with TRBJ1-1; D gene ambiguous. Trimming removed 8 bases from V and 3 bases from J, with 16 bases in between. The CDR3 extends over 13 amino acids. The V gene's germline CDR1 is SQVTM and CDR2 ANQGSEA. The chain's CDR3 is CSHSVSGYTEAFF. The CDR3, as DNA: TGCAGCCACAGCGTAAGTGGGTACACTGAAGCTTTCTTT.

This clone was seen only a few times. CDR3 amino acids: CASSLISDTQYF. CDR3 DNA sequence: TGCGCCAGCAGCTTGATATCGGATACGCAGTATTTT. The chain uses TRBV5-1 and TRBJ2-3; D unresolved. CDR3 length: 12 residues. The germline gives CDR1 SGHRS, CDR2 YFSETQ. V lost 1 base and J lost 6, with 6 bases in between.

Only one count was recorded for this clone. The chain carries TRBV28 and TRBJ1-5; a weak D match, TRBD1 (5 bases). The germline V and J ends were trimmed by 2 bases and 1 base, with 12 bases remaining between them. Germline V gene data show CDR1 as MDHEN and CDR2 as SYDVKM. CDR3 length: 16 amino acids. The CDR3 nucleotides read TGTGCCAGCAGTTTAAGACTCGGGGGGAGCAATCAGCCCCAGCATTTT. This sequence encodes CASSLRLGGSNQPQHF.

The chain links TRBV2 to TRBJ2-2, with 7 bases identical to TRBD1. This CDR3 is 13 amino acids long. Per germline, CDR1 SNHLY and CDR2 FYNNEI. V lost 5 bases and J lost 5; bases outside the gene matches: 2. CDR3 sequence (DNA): TGTGCCAGCAGTCAGGGACAGACCGGGGAGCTGTTTTTT. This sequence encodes CASSQGQTGELFF.

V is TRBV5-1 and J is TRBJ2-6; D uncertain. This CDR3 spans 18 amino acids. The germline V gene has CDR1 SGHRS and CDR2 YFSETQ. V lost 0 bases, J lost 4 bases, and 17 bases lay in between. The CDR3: CASSLAAGTQYGANVLTF. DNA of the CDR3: TGCGCCAGCAGCTTGGCGGCAGGAACCCAATACGGGGCCAACGTCCTGACTTTC.

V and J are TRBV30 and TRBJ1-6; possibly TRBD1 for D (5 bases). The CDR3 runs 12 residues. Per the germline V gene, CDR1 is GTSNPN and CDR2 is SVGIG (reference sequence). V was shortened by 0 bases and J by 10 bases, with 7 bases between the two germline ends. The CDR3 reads CAWSVGGSPLHF. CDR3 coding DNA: TGTGCCTGGAGTGTCGGGGGATCACCCCTCCACTTT.

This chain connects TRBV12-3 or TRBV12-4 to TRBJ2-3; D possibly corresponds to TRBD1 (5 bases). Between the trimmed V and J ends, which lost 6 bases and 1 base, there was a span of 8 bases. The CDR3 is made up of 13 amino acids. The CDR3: CASREQGTDTQYF. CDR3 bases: TGTGCCAGCAGAGAACAGGGCACAGATACGCAGTATTTT.

The CDR3 coding sequence is TGTGCCAGCAGGCGGCAGGACTATGGCTACACCTTC. It yields the protein CASRRQDYGYTF. The V and J genes are TRBV2 and TRBJ1-2; the D is unclear. Germline loops: CDR1 SNHLY, CDR2 FYNNEI. The CDR3 extends over 12 amino acids. V was shortened by 6 bases and J by 3 bases, with 8 bases between the two germline ends.

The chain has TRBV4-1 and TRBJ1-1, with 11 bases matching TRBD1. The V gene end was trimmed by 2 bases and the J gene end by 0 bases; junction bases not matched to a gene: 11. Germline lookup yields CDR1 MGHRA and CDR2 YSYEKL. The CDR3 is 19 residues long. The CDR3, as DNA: TGCGCCAGCAGCCAAACGAAATGGGACAGGGGGTTCATGAACACTGAAGCTTTCTTT. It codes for CASSQTKWDRGFMNTEAFF.

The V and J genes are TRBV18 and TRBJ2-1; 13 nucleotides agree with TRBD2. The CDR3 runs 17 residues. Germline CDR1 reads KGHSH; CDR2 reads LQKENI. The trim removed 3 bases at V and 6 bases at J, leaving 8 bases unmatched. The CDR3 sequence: CASSPARLAGGRNEQFF. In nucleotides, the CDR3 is TGTGCCAGCTCACCCGCGCGACTAGCGGGGGGCCGCAATGAGCAGTTCTTC.

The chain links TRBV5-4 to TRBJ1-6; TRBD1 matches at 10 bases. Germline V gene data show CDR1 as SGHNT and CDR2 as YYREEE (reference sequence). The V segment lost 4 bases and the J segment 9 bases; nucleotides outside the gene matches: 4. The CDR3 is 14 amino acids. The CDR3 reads CASSHRDRGSPLHF. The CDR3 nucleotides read TGTGCCAGCAGCCACCGGGACAGGGGTTCACCCCTCCACTTT.

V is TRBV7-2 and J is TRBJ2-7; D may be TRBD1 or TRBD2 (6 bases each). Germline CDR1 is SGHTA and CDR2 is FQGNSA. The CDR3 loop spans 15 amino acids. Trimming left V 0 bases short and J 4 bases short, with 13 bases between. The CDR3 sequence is CASSLASGGAYEQYV. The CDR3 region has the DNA TGTGCCAGCAGCTTAGCGTCCGGGGGCGCATACGAGCAGTACGTC.

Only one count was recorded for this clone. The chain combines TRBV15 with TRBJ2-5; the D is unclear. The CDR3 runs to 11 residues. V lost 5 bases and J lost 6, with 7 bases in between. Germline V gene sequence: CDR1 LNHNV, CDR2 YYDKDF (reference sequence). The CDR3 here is CATSSRQTQYF. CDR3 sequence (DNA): TGTGCCACCAGCTCCCGGCAGACCCAGTACTTC.